This T cell receptor beta chain originates from a study of radiotherapy plus CTLA-4 blockade in lung cancer. Overall study results and limits: Best predicting response, reportedly, were early blood T cell clone dynamics, with interferon-beta. After radiotherapy and ipilimumab, tumor-derived clones expanded in peripheral blood.

A word on this clone: The antigen remains undetermined.

Only in-frame clones appear in the TCRdb table, and some are missing; sequencing was by immunoSEQ multiplex PCR. The table has 100,000 to 150,000 clones, about 90% seen once. The CDR3 extends over 17 amino acids. The germline V gene encodes CDR1 SGDLS and CDR2 YYNGEE. V lost 0 bases to trimming and J lost 4 bases; unmatched junction nucleotides: 7. This TCR was sampled from a human donor with non-small cell lung cancer that progressed on radiotherapy plus ipilimumab. The chain combines TRBV9 with TRBJ2-1; 10 positions agree with TRBD2. Sequenced here: peripheral blood, sampled from a patient treated with radiotherapy plus ipilimumab. Here the CDR3 DNA reads TGTGCCAGCAGCGTAGATGCCGGGACTAGCGCGTACAATGAGCAGTTCTTC. It translates to CASSVDAGTSAYNEQFF.